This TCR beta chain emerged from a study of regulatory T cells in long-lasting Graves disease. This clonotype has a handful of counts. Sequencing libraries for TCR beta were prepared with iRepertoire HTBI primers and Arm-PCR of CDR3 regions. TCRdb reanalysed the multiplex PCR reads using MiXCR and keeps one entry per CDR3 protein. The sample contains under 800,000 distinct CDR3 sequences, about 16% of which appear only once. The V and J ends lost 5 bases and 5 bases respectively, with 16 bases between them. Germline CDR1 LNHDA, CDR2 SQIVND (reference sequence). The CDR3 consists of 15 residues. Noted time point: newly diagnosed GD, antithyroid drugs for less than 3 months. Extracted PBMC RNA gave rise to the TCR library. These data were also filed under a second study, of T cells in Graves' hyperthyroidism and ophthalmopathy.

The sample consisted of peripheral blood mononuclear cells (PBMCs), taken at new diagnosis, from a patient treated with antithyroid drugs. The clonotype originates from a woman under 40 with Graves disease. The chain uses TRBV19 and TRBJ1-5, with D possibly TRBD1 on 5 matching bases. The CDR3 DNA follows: TGTGCCAGTAGTCTCAACCGGACACCCTATCAGCCCCAGCATTTT. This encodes CASSLNRTPYQPQHF.